One and the same sample provided the 30 T cell receptor beta chains below, sequenced in a study of regulatory T cells in long-lasting Graves disease. Construction of TCR beta libraries relied on iRepertoire HTBI primers and on Arm-PCR targeting CDR3 regions. MiXCR, run by TCRdb on the multiplex PCR reads, gives a single entry per CDR3 protein. The repertoire holds about 470,000 distinct CDR3 sequences, with roughly 20% as singletons. Time point given: persistent/refractory GD, antithyroid drugs over 5 years with positive TRAb. Isolated PBMC RNA provided the starting material for the TCR library. The sample consisted of peripheral blood mononuclear cells (PBMCs), taken when the disease was refractory, from a patient treated with antithyroid drugs. All receptors come from a female donor with Graves disease.

CDR3 residues: CASSSMGGGRGYTF. The DNA of the CDR3 is TGTGCCAGCAGCAGCATGGGGGGGGGACGGGGCTACACCTTC. The chain joins TRBV11-2 to TRBJ1-2; perhaps TRBD1 as D (5 bases). Germline values: CDR1 SGHAT, CDR2 FQNNGV. This CDR3 is built from 14 residues. Trimming pared 5 bases from V and 8 bases from J, leaving 18 bases between.

In this sample, this clonotype turned up many times. The V call is TRBV28, the J call TRBJ2-2, with D perhaps TRBD2 (5 bases). The CDR3 loop spans 14 amino acids. V dropped 6 bases and J dropped 5 bases, with 13 bases sitting between them. Germline V lookup: CDR1 MDHEN, CDR2 SYDVKM. CDR3 sequence (DNA): TGTGCCAGCAGCTTCAGGACTGTTACCGGGGAGCTGTTTTTT. This codes for CASSFRTVTGELFF.

This clonotype has only a few counts. Because the CDR3 is missing its conserved closing phenylalanine or tryptophan, this is likely a read error. The CDR3 DNA is TGTGCCATCACCAAGTTGGGACCTTGGACTGAAGCTTTCTCT. This codes for CAITKLGPWTEAFS. This rearrangement joins TRBV10-3 to TRBJ1-1; a possible D gene is TRBD1 (5 bases). V was cut by 7 bases and J by 5 bases, with 17 bases left in between. The V gene's germline CDR1 is ENHRY and CDR2 SYGVKD. This CDR3 contains 14 residues.

This clonotype was recorded at least ten times. This chain connects TRBV27 to TRBJ2-5, with D unclear. The CDR3 consists of 14 residues. In germline, CDR1 is MNHEY, CDR2 SMNVEV (reference sequence). Trimming left V 4 bases short and J 4 bases short, with 13 bases between. CDR3 residues: CASSSSGRLETQYF. Here the CDR3 DNA reads TGTGCCAGCAGTTCATCCGGGCGGCTAGAGACCCAGTACTTC.

The V and J genes are TRBV3-1 and TRBJ1-1; D unresolved. The CDR3 sequence is 14 residues long. V was pared by 0 bases and J by 11 bases, with 16 bases between. In germline, CDR1 is LGHDT, CDR2 YNNKEL (reference sequence). CDR3 loop: CASSQDKEVALAFF. The DNA of the CDR3 is TGTGCCAGCAGCCAAGATAAGGAAGTGGCCCTGGCTTTCTTT.

The rearrangement joins TRBV6-5 to TRBJ1-5; D remains unclear. This CDR3 has 15 amino acids. V was trimmed by 1 base and J by 5 bases, leaving 12 bases between them. CDR1 is MNHEY, CDR2 SVGAGI, per germline. CDR3 bases: TGTGCCAGCAGTTACTTAAGCTTTGGTGATCAGCCCCAGCATTTT. Protein: CASSYLSFGDQPQHF.

Note on this clonotype: A much larger clone differs from this one at a single base, so this may be a read error. The chain is built from TRBV11-2 and TRBJ1-2, with D possibly being TRBD1 (5 bases). With 2 bases removed from V and 9 bases from J, the gap between germline ends came to 16 bases. This CDR3 region has 14 residues. Germline V gives CDR1 SGHAT, CDR2 FQNNGV. In DNA form, the CDR3 reads TGTGCCAGCAGCTTATCACTGCAGGGTACTAGCTACACCTTC. This sequence encodes CASSLSLQGTSYTF.

The rearrangement joins TRBV28 to TRBJ2-1; TRBD2 might be the D (5 bases). This CDR3 region has 13 residues. Trimming removed 8 bases from V and 0 bases from J, with 8 bases in between. Germline assignment: CDR1 MDHEN and CDR2 SYDVKM. As DNA, the CDR3 is TGTGCCAGCCTAGCCACCTCCTACAATGAGCAGTTCTTC. This sequence encodes CASLATSYNEQFF. The entire variable domain, with the rest obtained from reference TRBV28 and TRBJ2-1, is as follows: DVKVTQSSRYLVKRTGEKVFLECVQDMDHENMFWYRQDPGLGLRLIYFSYDVKMKEKGDIPEGYSVSREKKERFSLILESASTNQTSMYLCASLATSYNEQFFGPGTRLTVL.

Concerning this clonotype: Being one base from a much bigger clone, this may be a read error. The chain joins TRBV11-3 to TRBJ1-2; D remains ambiguous. The V end lost 4 bases, the J end lost 0 bases, and 12 bases lay between the germline ends. This CDR3 is built from 15 residues. The germline V gene has CDR1 SGHNT and CDR2 YENEEA. CDR3 in amino acids: CASSSTRSANYGYTF. The CDR3 coding sequence is TGTGCCAGCAGCTCGACAAGGAGTGCTAACTATGGCTACACCTTC.

The chain has TRBV20-1 and TRBJ1-5; TRBD1 agrees at 9 bases. This CDR3 is built from 14 residues. Trimming took 5 bases from V and 6 from J; bases not matched to a gene: 8. Germline CDR1 and CDR2: DFQATT and SNEGSKA (reference sequence). CDR3 amino acids: CSAATGGYGQPQHF. The CDR3 DNA is TGCAGTGCTGCCACAGGGGGCTACGGTCAGCCCCAGCATTTT.

The table lists this clonotype with a few counts. V and J are TRBV24-1 and TRBJ2-2; D remains ambiguous. V lost 6 bases and J 5 bases, leaving 6 bases between the germline ends. The CDR3 is 12 residues long. Germline loops: CDR1 KGHDR, CDR2 SFDVKD. The CDR3 sequence: CATSPVTGELFF. CDR3 sequence (DNA): TGTGCCACCAGTCCCGTAACCGGGGAGCTGTTTTTT.

There are many counts of this clonotype. The chain couples TRBV7-9 to TRBJ1-1; TRBD1 matches 8 bases. The CDR3 is 15 amino acids. V dropped 5 bases and J dropped 8; count of bases not matched to a gene: 13. The germline V gene has CDR1 SEHNR and CDR2 FQNEAQ (reference sequence). CDR3 sequence reads: CASSPGTGKREEAFF. CDR3 bases: TGTGCCAGCAGCCCCGGGACAGGAAAACGGGAGGAAGCTTTCTTT. Full variable domain (missing parts from reference TRBV7-9 and TRBJ1-1): DTGVSQNPRHKITKRGQNVTFRCDPISEHNRLYWYRQTLGQGPEFLTYFQNEAQLEKSRLLSDRFSAERPKGSFSTLEIQRTEQGDSAMYLCASSPGTGKREEAFFGQGTRLTVV.

This rearrangement joins TRBV14 to TRBJ2-7; D is perhaps TRBD1 (5 bases). Germline V gives CDR1 SGHDN, CDR2 FVKESK. V was cut by 8 bases and J by 2 bases, with 13 bases left in between. The CDR3 sequence is 13 residues long. The CDR3, as DNA: TGTGCCAGCTCCAGGGATGCCGCCTACGAGCAGTACTTC. It yields the protein CASSRDAAYEQYF.

The rearrangement links TRBV28 to TRBJ2-2, with TRBD1 as a possible D gene (6 bases). This CDR3 has 14 amino acids. Germline V CDR1 and CDR2: MDHEN, SYDVKM. Trimming cost V 5 bases and J 1 base, with 8 bases left between them. Here the CDR3 DNA reads TGTGCCAGCAGTACAGGGTGGAACACCGGGGAGCTGTTTTTT. Translation: CASSTGWNTGELFF.

This clonotype was observed a handful of times. This chain joins TRBV9 and TRBJ2-7, with 9 bases that match TRBD2. With V trimmed by 2 bases and J by 6 bases, 6 bases remained unmatched. Germline V gene sequence: CDR1 SGDLS, CDR2 YYNGEE. The CDR3 is 14 residues long. DNA of the CDR3: TGTGCCAGCAGCGTTAAGCGGGAGGCCACCGAGCAGTACTTC. This codes for CASSVKREATEQYF.

The rearrangement uses TRBV28 and TRBJ2-1, with no clear D. Germline CDR1 and CDR2: MDHEN and SYDVKM. The V end lost 3 bases, the J end lost 7 bases, and 7 bases lay between the germline ends. The CDR3 has 12 amino acids. The CDR3 protein is CASSFVGNEQFF. The CDR3 DNA sequence: TGTGCCAGCAGTTTTGTGGGGAATGAGCAGTTCTTC.

Many counts were recorded for this clonotype. This rearrangement joins TRBV12-3 or TRBV12-4 to TRBJ1-4, with 8 bases lining up with TRBD1. After removal of 4 bases from V and 1 base from J, the junction contained 5 bases not matched to a gene. There are 16 residues in the CDR3. This chain's CDR3 is CASSSKGQGTNEKLFF. The CDR3 DNA reads TGTGCCAGCAGTTCAAAAGGACAGGGAACTAATGAAAAACTGTTTTTT.

Points on this clonotype: This may be a read error: a much more frequent sequence differs by one nucleotide. The chain combines TRBV29-1 with TRBJ2-5, with D unresolved. CDR3 length: 12 residues. CDR1 is SQVTM and CDR2 is ANQGSEA in the germline V gene. CDR3 sequence (DNA): TGCAGCGTTGAAATACAGCAAGGGACCCAGTACTTC. Protein: CSVEIQQGTQYF.

This chain uses TRBV27 with TRBJ2-1; TRBD2 might be the D (6 bases). The CDR3 covers 13 residues. The V gene's germline CDR1 is MNHEY and CDR2 SMNVEV (reference sequence). V was clipped by 4 bases and J by 9 bases, with 13 bases between them. For the CDR3, the DNA is TGTGCCAGCAGTTATGGACTATTTAGTGAGCAGTTCTTC. Translation gives CASSYGLFSEQFF.

In this sample, this clonotype turned up a few times. The chain is built from TRBV28 and TRBJ2-2, with 14 positions matching TRBD2. Losses at the gene ends were 6 bases for V and 4 bases for J; bases not matched to a gene: 10. CDR3 length equals 18 residues. Germline CDR1 MDHEN, CDR2 SYDVKM. The CDR3 region is CASRDSGTSGSSTGELFF. CDR3 bases: TGTGCCAGCAGGGACTCCGGGACTAGCGGGAGTAGCACCGGGGAGCTGTTTTTT. The whole variable domain, filled in from reference TRBV28 and TRBJ2-2, reads DVKVTQSSRYLVKRTGEKVFLECVQDMDHENMFWYRQDPGLGLRLIYFSYDVKMKEKGDIPEGYSVSREKKERFSLILESASTNQTSMYLCASRDSGTSGSSTGELFFGEGSRLTVL.

The chain couples TRBV28 to TRBJ1-5, with TRBD1 matching over 11 bases. V shed 3 bases, J shed 6 bases, and the junction held 7 bases outside the gene matches. The CDR3 loop spans 16 amino acids. CDR1 and CDR2 from the germline V gene are MDHEN and SYDVKM. The CDR3 DNA sequence: TGTGCCAGCAGTTTTTGGGGACAGGGGGTAATTCAGCCCCAGCATTTT. Translated, it gives CASSFWGQGVIQPQHF.

This clonotype was detected ten times or more. V gene TRBV12-3 or TRBV12-4 combines with J gene TRBJ2-2; the match to TRBD1 covers 8 bases. The CDR3 is 16 amino acids. The trim removed 6 bases at V and 6 bases at J, leaving 12 bases unmatched. Here the CDR3 reads CASSPPETGVSGELFF. In DNA form, the CDR3 reads TGTGCCAGCAGCCCTCCGGAGACAGGGGTCTCCGGGGAGCTGTTTTTT.

This clonotype was seen a few times. The chain has TRBV7-2 and TRBJ1-5; D is undetermined. This CDR3 spans 15 amino acids. CDR1 is SGHTA and CDR2 is FQGNSA in the germline V gene. V was cut by 1 base and J by 0 bases, with 7 bases left in between. CDR3 coding DNA: TGTGCCAGCAGCTTAGAGACCTATAGCAATCAGCCCCAGCATTTT. Its translation is CASSLETYSNQPQHF.

This clonotype has at least ten counts. This sequence joins TRBV28 and TRBJ1-5, with D unclear. The CDR3 consists of 14 residues. V dropped 4 bases and J dropped 7 bases, with 14 bases sitting between them. Per the germline V gene, CDR1 is MDHEN and CDR2 is SYDVKM. The CDR3 sequence: CASSSADTRQPQHF. The CDR3 DNA reads TGTGCCAGCAGTTCCGCCGACACCCGCCAGCCCCAGCATTTT.

This clonotype was observed many times. The rearrangement joins TRBV5-5 to TRBJ2-5; either TRBD1 or TRBD2 may supply D (5 bases each). This CDR3 comprises 15 residues. CDR1 and CDR2 (germline): SGHKS, YYEKEE (reference sequence). V was clipped by 0 bases and J by 4 bases, with 13 bases between them. As DNA, the CDR3 is TGTGCCAGCAGCTTGGGGGACGCCGACTTAGAGACCCAGTACTTC. Its protein product is CASSLGDADLETQYF.

This clonotype has just a few counts. V is TRBV7-8 and J is TRBJ2-7; 7 bases align to TRBD1. The length of the CDR3 is 17 residues. V lost 5 bases to trimming and J lost 3 bases; unmatched junction nucleotides: 16. From germline, CDR1 is SGHVS and CDR2 FQNEAQ. The CDR3 sequence: CASSPHSGQPPGYEQYF. CDR3 sequence (DNA): TGTGCCAGCAGCCCCCACTCGGGACAGCCCCCGGGCTACGAGCAGTACTTC.

This clonotype came up many times. CDR3: CSANLRTGRRYEQYF. DNA of the CDR3: TGCAGTGCTAATCTAAGGACGGGTCGTCGCTACGAGCAGTACTTC. J is TRBJ2-7 and V is TRBV20-1; unclear D gene. The germline V and J ends were trimmed by 4 bases and 3 bases, with 19 bases remaining between them. This CDR3 contains 15 residues. Germline V gives CDR1 DFQATT, CDR2 SNEGSKA (reference sequence).

This clonotype showed up many times. This chain links TRBV3-1 with TRBJ1-4; the D is unclear. Germline values: CDR1 LGHDT, CDR2 YNNKEL (reference sequence). The germline V and J ends were trimmed by 2 bases and 7 bases, with 11 bases remaining between them. The CDR3 contains 14 residues. For the CDR3, the DNA is TGTGCCAGCAGCCAACGAAACCTTGTTGAAAAACTGTTTTTT. As protein: CASSQRNLVEKLFF.

Comment on this clonotype: A much larger clone sits a single nucleotide away, making a read error possible. The chain has TRBV28 and TRBJ1-5; D gene unclear. Germline-derived CDR1 and CDR2 are MDHEN and SYDVKM. The CDR3 contains 13 residues. Trimming pared 4 bases from V and 0 bases from J, leaving 4 bases between. The CDR3 sequence is CASSSHSNQPQHF. The DNA of the CDR3 is TGTGCCAGCAGTTCGCATAGCAATCAGCCCCAGCATTTT.

This clonotype showed up just once. V and J are TRBV20-1 and TRBJ1-5; 9 bases agree with TRBD1. Germline V gene sequence: CDR1 DFQATT, CDR2 SNEGSKA (reference sequence). CDR3 length equals 14 residues. V trimming: 5 bases; J trimming: 4 bases; junction bases outside the gene matches: 6. Here the CDR3 reads CSAWDRVPNQPQHF. As DNA, the CDR3 is TGCAGTGCTTGGGACAGGGTCCCAAATCAGCCCCAGCATTTT.